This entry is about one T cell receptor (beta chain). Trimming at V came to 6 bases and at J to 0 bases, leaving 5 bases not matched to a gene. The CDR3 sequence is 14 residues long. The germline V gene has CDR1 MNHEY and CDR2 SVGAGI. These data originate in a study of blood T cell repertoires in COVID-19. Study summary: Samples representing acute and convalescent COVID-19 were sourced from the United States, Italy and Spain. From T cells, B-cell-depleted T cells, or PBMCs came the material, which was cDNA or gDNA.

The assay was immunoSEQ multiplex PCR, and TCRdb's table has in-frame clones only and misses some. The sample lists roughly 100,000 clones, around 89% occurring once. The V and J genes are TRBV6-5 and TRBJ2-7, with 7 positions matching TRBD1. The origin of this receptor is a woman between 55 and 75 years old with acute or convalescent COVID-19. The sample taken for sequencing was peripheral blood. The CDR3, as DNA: TGTGCCAGCAGGTACCGGGACAGCTCCTACGAGCAGTACTTC. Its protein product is CASRYRDSSYEQYF.